Detailed here is one TCR beta chain. This clone was recorded only once. Which antigen it targets is not known. No much larger clonotype is one base removed from it; base qualities were not supplied. The cohort consisted of 666 healthy bone marrow donors. All cohort members were sampled while nominally healthy, although unrecorded immune exposures were likely present. The donor was CMV seronegative and belonged to the group of 352 seronegative cohort members. Every donor gave a peripheral blood sample, and the peripheral blood mononuclear cells from that sample were used for TCR beta sequencing. Genomic DNA extraction from the blood cell samples was performed with the Qiagen DNeasy Blood Extraction Kit. The data are from a study of cytomegalovirus exposure and HLA in healthy donors (dated by TCRdb to about 2017). With regard to the full study: An earlier analysis of approximately 640 of the donors reported more than 250 Gb of sequence data and 117 million unique TCR beta sequences from about 179 million T cells. An early release that covered fewer than 750 HLA-typed donors contained about 290 gigabases of sequencing data and about 84 million unique TCR sequences. The genetic ancestry cluster associated with self-reported Caucasian donors included 81% of the roughly 400 genotyped donors. The study was designed to test whether signatures of past pathogen exposure could be identified by cataloging public T cell receptors. Using immunosequencing, the study profiled T cell repertoires from around 670 subjects and related those repertoires to cytomegalovirus serostatus. A separate validation cohort of about 110 different subjects was used in addition to the roughly 700-subject first cohort. To predict cytomegalovirus infection status, the study combined high-throughput TCR immunosequencing, statistical association of individual TCRs with disease status, and machine learning. A later analysis re-analyzed previously published TCR beta repertoires from 666 donors and added high-resolution HLA genotyping to study TCR occurrence patterns. Rather than drawing on any new phenotypic data, the later analysis identified candidate immune exposures from TCR beta sequences and the way those sequences occurred across donors. In an earlier analysis of around 540 of the donors, high-throughput TCR beta sequencing was used to judge whether each TCR beta V gene segment behaved as functional or pseudogenic. Alongside the repertoire data, information on donor age, sex, ethnicity and CMV serostatus was compiled. Genome-wide SNP genotypes for about 65% of the roughly 670 donors were used in a later genetic analysis, which treated that subset as a discovery cohort. Every repertoire in the discovery cohort had been generated on one and the same sequencing platform. Both class I and class II loci were covered by HLA typing, at four-digit resolution. The number of donors typed differed by locus, with 629-630 for A, B, C, DRB1 and DQB1, more than 500 for DQA1, 600 to 610 for DPA1, and some 470 for DPB1. Because of strong linkage in the cohort, roughly five DR-DQ haplotypes were treated as single units for association and clustering. On average, around 230,000 unique TCR beta nucleotide sequences were sequenced per donor among some 420 genotyped donors of the cohort, with around 19% of those sequences being non-productive.

Libraries were built with the immunoSEQ multiplex PCR assay. For the multiplex PCR, a mixture combining 60 forward primers for TCR Vbeta segments and 13 reverse primers for TCR Jbeta segments was used. Amplification of the CDR3 region of rearranged TCR beta genes was performed with a multiplex PCR assay on genomic DNA. The amplified TCR beta libraries were sequenced on the Illumina HiSeq System as 87-base-pair reads. In the original analysis: In a later analysis, tens of millions of unique TCR beta chains were counted across the 500 to 850 repertoires, and about 9.9 million of these chains were shared by at least two donors. To remove PCR and sequencing errors, raw reads were error-corrected and collapsed into unique sequences using a nearest-neighbor algorithm that merged closely related sequences. CDR3 sequences were aligned to IMGT reference sequences to assign V, D and J gene segments. For a sequence to be retained, a match of at least six nucleotides to both a V gene segment and a J gene segment was required. Rearrangements were classified as productive when the CDR3 lacked stop codons and remained in frame with V and J, and all other rearrangements were classified as non-productive. CDR3 was defined by IMGT convention, running from the second conserved V-encoded cysteine to the conserved J-encoded phenylalanine. The earlier analysis of 500 to 600 of the donors excluded sequences that lacked an unambiguous match to a single V gene segment. In an earlier analysis of some 590 of the donors, a V segment was called functional when productive rearrangements were above 56.7%, and segregating when the standard deviation between donors exceeded 5%. A statistical classification framework was built to diagnose cytomegalovirus status from the catalog of TCR beta chain sequences. A later analysis assigned V and J genes by comparing TCR nucleotide sequences with IMGT/GENE-DB human TR gene sequences. In a later analysis, CDR3 sequences and most-parsimonious VDJ recombination scenarios were assigned using the TCRdist pipeline. In a later analysis, each TCR beta chain was defined by its CDR3 amino acid sequence together with its V-gene family, and reads lacking a unique V-gene family were excluded. As a way to deal with suspected cross-contamination and a sequencing artifact, a later analysis dropped 450 to 600 nucleotide sequences that were highly shared and had low generation probability. A later analysis calculated a clonal expansion index for each public chain from normalized within-repertoire ranks of inferred template counts. Generation probabilities in a later analysis came from a VDJ recombination model fitted to out-of-frame rearrangements, and those results were checked against IGoR. A later analysis scored TCR-TCR, TCR-HLA and TCR-CMV co-occurrence with hypergeometric tests, applying a repertoire-size bias correction to TCR pairs. To estimate false discovery rates, a later analysis permuted the HLA or CMV assignments 20 times. In a later analysis, co-occurring TCRs were grouped using DBSCAN, and TCRdist sequence similarity was added for clustering within HLA-allele-positive subsets. Co-occurrence clustering excluded repertoires with fewer than 30,000 or more than 120,000 public chains, plus five with anomalous nucleotide sharing. Here the immuneACCESS table is served through TCRdb, limited to in-frame sequences with V and J called. Missing clones are a known gap in these copies; in checked studies unresolved V genes cover under half, and the rest lacks a known reason. Clone size and the V and J calls come from that table; the DNA yielded D and trimming. Counted in this sample were fewer than 350,000 clones; 80% to 90% of them appeared once. The top ten clones comprise about 2.5% of the sample.

Relative to germline, V is missing 5 bases and J is missing 2 bases, with 3 bases of the junction outside any gene match. CDR1 is given as SGDLS and CDR2 as YYNGEE, both from the germline V gene. From cysteine to phenylalanine, the CDR3 is 13 amino acids long. Only CDR3 DNA remains: 39 bases, in frame from the first base. What the work shows at the level of the full study, not this receptor alone: While some public TCRs were present in many individuals, most TCR sequences turned up only very rarely across donors. In a later genetic analysis, a missense DCLRE1C variant was associated with V-gene and J-gene trimming of TCR beta chains, and the association was replicated in an independent cohort. A further reported finding was that TCR beta sequences accurately predicted the HLA-A and HLA-B alleles for most subjects in the first cohort. A later genetic analysis reported fewer N-insertions in productive TCRs among donors in an Asian-associated ancestry cluster than the roughly 620-donor mean. Because some donors lacked HLA typing at each locus, the association tests relied only on the typed subset. An earlier analysis of approximately 500 of the donors showed that most TCR beta V segments appeared in productive rearrangements either about 87% or about 30% of the time, which broadly matched IMGT annotations. The classifier was reported to diagnose cytomegalovirus status with high specificity and sensitivity in both the original cohort and the validation cohort. In a later analysis, TCR association rates were found to vary across HLA loci, with the most associated TCRs seen for DRB1 alleles and the fewest for HLA-C alleles. A total of roughly 160 TCR beta chains were listed by the study as associated with cytomegalovirus. Most CMV-associated TCR beta chains appeared to be HLA-restricted in a later analysis, and the HLA associations seemed to be driven largely by CMV exposure. According to the authors, the approach could potentially be generalized to other disease states and immunological phenotypes. Several of the top co-occurrence clusters appeared to be linked to parvovirus B19, influenza, CMV and Epstein-Barr virus, according to a later analysis. A few of the identified cytomegalovirus-associated TCR beta chains were confirmed in vitro to be specific for cytomegalovirus antigens. Linkage disequilibrium might explain the correlated functional status among segregating V segments, but an unknown experimental factor could not be excluded. In a later analysis, around 17,000 TCR beta sequences were associated with specific HLA alleles at a false discovery rate of 0.05. Immune exposure information for the cohort was limited to CMV serostatus. A cluster of highly shared sequence variants was judged likely to represent a technical artifact of the sequencing pipeline. Roughly uniform sequencing depth across donors was assumed in presence/absence analyses, although this assumption may not hold. Because counts were too low, seventeen rarely observed V segments, including chromosome 9 orphons, were excluded from the earlier analysis of 500 to 700 of the donors. When HLA alleles, especially DR and DQ, strongly co-occurred, attributing TCR associations to individual alleles was difficult. In a later analysis, HLA-associated TCR beta chains showed more clonal expansion and lower generation probabilities than non-associated chains that were equally common. The 87-base-pair reads could not distinguish some IMGT-functional V segments, including TRBV6-2 and TRBV6-3, so those segments were excluded. Only TCR beta chains were sequenced in this cohort, and the absence of alpha or paired-chain data limited detectable features.

The TCR comes from a woman aged 18-29 years in good health and CMV-seronegative. The sequencing sample was made of PBMCs. The chain is assembled from TRBV9 and TRBJ1-2; 7 junctional bases match TRBD1. The CDR3 corresponds to CASRGDSNYGYTF. At the DNA level, the sequence is TGTGCCAGCAGGGGGGACAGCAACTATGGCTACACCTTC.